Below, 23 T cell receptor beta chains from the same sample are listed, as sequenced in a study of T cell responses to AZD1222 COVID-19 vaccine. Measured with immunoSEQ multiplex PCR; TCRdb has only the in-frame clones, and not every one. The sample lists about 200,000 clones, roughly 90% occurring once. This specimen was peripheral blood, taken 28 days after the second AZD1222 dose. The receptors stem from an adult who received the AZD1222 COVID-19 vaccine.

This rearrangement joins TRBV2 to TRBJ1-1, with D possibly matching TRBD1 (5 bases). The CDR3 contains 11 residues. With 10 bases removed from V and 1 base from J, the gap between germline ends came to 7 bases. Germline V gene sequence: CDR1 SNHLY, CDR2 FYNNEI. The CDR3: CATQENTEAFF. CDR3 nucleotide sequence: TGTGCCACACAGGAGAACACTGAAGCTTTCTTT.

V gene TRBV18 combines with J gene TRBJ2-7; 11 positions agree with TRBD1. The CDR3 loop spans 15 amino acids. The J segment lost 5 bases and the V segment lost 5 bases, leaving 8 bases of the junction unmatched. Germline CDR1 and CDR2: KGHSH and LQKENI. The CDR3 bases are TGTGCCAGCTCAACGAGGACAGGGGGCTACCACGAGCAGTACTTC. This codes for CASSTRTGGYHEQYF. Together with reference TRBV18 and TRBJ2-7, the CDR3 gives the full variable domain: NAGVMQNPRHLVRRRGQEARLRCSPMKGHSHVYWYRQLPEEGLKFMVYLQKENIIDESGMPKERFSAEFPKEGPSILRIQQVVRGDSAAYFCASSTRTGGYHEQYFGPGTRLTVT.

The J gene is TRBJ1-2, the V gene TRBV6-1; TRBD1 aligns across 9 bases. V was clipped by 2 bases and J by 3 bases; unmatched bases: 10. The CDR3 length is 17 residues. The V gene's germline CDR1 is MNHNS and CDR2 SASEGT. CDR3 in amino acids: CASSEKKLGQGHYGYTF. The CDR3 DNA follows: TGTGCCAGCAGTGAAAAGAAATTGGGACAGGGTCACTATGGCTACACCTTC.

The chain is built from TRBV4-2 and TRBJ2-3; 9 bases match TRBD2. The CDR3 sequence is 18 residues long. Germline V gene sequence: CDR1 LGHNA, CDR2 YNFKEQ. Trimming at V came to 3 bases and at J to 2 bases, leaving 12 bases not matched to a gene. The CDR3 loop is CASSQEGAAGGPTDTQYF. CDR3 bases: TGTGCCAGCAGCCAGGAAGGCGCAGCGGGAGGCCCCACAGATACGCAGTATTTT.

The CDR3 loop reads CASSPARGPNTGELFF. In DNA form, the CDR3 reads TGTGCCAGCAGCCCCGCCAGGGGACCGAACACCGGGGAGCTGTTTTTT. The chain is built from TRBV9 and TRBJ2-2, with D possibly TRBD1 on 6 matching bases. The V gene's germline CDR1 is SGDLS and CDR2 YYNGEE. Trimming removed 4 bases from V and 0 bases from J, with 13 bases in between. The CDR3 sequence is 16 residues long.

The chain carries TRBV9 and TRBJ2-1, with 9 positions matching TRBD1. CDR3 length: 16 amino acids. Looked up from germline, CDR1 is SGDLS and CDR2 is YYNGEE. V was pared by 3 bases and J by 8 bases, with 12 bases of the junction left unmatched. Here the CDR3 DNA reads TGTGCCAGCAGCGCTAACCACAGGGGGCGGTTGGATGAGCAGTTCTTC. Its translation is CASSANHRGRLDEQFF.

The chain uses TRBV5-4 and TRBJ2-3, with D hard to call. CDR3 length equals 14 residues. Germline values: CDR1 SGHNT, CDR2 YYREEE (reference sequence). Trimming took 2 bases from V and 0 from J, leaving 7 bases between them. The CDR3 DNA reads TGTGCCAGCAGCTTTTCCGGGAGCACAGATACGCAGTATTTT. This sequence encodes CASSFSGSTDTQYF.

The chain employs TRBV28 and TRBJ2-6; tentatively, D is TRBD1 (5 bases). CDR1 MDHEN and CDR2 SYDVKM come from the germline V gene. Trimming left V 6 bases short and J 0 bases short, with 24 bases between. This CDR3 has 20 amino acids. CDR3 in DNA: TGTGCCAGCAGCCTGATCCCAGGGCACCCTGATAGCTCTGGGGCCAACGTCCTGACTTTC. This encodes CASSLIPGHPDSSGANVLTF.

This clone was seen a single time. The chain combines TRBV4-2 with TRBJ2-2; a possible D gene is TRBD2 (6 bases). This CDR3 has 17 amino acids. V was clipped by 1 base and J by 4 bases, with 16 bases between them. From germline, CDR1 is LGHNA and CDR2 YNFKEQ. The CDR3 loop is CASSQGRAARGTGELFF. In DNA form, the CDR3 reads TGTGCCAGCAGCCAAGGGAGGGCAGCCCGTGGCACCGGGGAGCTGTTTTTT.

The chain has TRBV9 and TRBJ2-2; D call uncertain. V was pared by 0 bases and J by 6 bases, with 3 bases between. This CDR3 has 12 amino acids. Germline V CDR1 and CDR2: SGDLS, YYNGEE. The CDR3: CASSVASGELFF. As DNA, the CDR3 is TGTGCCAGCAGCGTAGCGTCCGGGGAGCTGTTTTTT.

For the CDR3, the DNA is TGTGCCAGCAGCGCTACCAGGACGGGAGGGGGCACCTACGAGCAGTACTTC. This sequence encodes CASSATRTGGGTYEQYF. The chain recombines TRBV2 with TRBJ2-7; TRBD2 might be the D (8 bases). V lost 6 bases and J lost 2, with 23 bases in between. The V gene's germline CDR1 is SNHLY and CDR2 FYNNEI. This CDR3 has 17 residues.

The DNA of the CDR3 is TGCAGTGCTAGTGTACAATCCTACCAGTTCTTC. Translating gives CSASVQSYQFF. The chain uses TRBV20-1 and TRBJ2-1, with D hard to call. The V end was cut by 3 bases, the J end by 13 bases, with 13 bases between. Looked up from germline, CDR1 is DFQATT and CDR2 is SNEGSKA (reference sequence). This CDR3 has 11 amino acids.

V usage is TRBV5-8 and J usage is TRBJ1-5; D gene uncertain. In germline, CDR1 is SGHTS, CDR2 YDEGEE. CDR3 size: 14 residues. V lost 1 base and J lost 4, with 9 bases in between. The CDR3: CASSLWQSNQPQHF. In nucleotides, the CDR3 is TGTGCCAGCAGCTTGTGGCAGTCAAATCAGCCCCAGCATTTT. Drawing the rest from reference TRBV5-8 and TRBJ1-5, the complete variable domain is EAGVTQSPTHLIKTRGQQATLRCSPISGHTSVYWYQQALGLGLQFLLWYDEGEERNRGNFPPRFSGRQFPNYSSELNVNALELEDSALYLCASSLWQSNQPQHFGDGTRLSIL.

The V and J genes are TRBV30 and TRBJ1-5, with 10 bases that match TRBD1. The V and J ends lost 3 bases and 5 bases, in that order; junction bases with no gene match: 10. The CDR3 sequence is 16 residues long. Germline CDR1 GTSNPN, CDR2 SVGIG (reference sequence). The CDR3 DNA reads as TGTGCCTGGAGGCGGGGGGGGACAGGGGTTGATCAGCCCCAGCATTTT. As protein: CAWRRGGTGVDQPQHF.

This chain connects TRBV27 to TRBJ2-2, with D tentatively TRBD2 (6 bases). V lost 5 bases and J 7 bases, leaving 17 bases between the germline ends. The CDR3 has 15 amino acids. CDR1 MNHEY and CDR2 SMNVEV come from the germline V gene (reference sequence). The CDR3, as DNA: TGTGCCAGCAGTCCGCGACTAGTCGGATACGGGGAGCTGTTTTTT. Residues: CASSPRLVGYGELFF.

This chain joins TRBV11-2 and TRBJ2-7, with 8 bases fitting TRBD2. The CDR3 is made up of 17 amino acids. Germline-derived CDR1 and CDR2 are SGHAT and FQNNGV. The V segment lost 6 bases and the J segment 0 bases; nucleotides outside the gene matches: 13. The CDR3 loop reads CASRPRQASGFSYEQYF. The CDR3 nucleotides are TGTGCCAGCAGGCCCCGGCAGGCTAGCGGGTTCTCCTACGAGCAGTACTTC.

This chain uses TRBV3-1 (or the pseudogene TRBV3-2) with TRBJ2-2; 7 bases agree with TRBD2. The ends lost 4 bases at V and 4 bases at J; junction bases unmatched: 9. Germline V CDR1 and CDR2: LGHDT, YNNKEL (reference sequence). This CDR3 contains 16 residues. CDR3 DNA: TGTGCCAGCAGCCCCAGACTCCCGGGAGGCACCGGGGAGCTGTTTTTT. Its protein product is CASSPRLPGGTGELFF.

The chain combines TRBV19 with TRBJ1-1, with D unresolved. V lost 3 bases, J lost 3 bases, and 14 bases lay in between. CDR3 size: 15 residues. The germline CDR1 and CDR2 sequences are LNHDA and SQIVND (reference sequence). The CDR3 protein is CASSIGGGLDTEAFF. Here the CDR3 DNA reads TGTGCCAGTAGTATTGGTGGTGGGCTTGACACTGAAGCTTTCTTT.

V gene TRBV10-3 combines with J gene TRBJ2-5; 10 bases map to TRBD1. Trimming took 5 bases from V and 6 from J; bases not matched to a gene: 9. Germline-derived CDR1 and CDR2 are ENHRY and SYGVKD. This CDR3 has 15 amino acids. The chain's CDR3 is CAISKDRDRGQTQYF. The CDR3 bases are TGTGCCATCAGTAAAGACCGGGACAGGGGACAGACCCAGTACTTC.

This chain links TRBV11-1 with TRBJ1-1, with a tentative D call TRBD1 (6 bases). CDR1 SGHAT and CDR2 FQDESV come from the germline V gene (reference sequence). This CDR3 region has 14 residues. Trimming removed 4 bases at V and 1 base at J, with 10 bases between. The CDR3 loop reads CASSWWTENTEAFF. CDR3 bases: TGTGCCAGCAGCTGGTGGACAGAGAACACTGAAGCTTTCTTT. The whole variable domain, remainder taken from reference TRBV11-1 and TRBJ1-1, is EAEVAQSPRYKITEKSQAVAFWCDPISGHATLYWYRQILGQGPELLVQFQDESVVDDSQLPKDRFSAERLKGVDSTLKIQPAELGDSAMYLCASSWWTENTEAFFGQGTRLTVV.

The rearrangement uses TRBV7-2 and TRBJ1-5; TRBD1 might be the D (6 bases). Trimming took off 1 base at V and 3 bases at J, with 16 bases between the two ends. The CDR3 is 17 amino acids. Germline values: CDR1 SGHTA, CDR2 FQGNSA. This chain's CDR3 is CASSLERGAGSNQPQHF. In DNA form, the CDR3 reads TGTGCCAGCAGCTTAGAGAGGGGGGCGGGGTCCAATCAGCCCCAGCATTTT.

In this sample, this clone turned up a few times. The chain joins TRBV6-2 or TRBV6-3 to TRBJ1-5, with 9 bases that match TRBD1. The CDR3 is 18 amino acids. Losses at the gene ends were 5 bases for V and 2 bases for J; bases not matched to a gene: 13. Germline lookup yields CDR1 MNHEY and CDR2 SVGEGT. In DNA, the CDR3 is TGTGCCAGCAGTCGCCGGGACAGGGATGGGTTAGGCAATCAGCCCCAGCATTTT. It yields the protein CASSRRDRDGLGNQPQHF.

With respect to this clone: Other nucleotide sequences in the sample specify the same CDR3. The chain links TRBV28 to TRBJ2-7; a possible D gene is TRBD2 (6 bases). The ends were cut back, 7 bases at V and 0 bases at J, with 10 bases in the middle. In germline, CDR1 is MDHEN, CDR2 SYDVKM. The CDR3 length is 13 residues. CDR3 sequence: CASTPGGSYEQYF. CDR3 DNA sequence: TGTGCCAGCACCCCCGGGGGCTCCTACGAGCAGTACTTC.